This T cell receptor (beta chain) was identified during a study of blood T cell repertoires in COVID-19. Sequencing used immunoSEQ multiplex PCR; TCRdb keeps in-frame clones, though not all of them. This table has about 250,000 clones, around 86% appearing once. V shed 7 bases and J 0 bases; nucleotides not matched to a gene: 7. The CDR3 is made up of 16 amino acids. Germline-derived CDR1 and CDR2 are WSHSY and SAAADI. The chain has TRBV10-2 and TRBJ2-3, with 10 nucleotides matching TRBD2. The sample taken for sequencing was PBMCs or T cells enriched from blood (not recorded which). This sequence originates from a man aged 35 to 55 who had recovered from COVID-19. CDR3 DNA: TGCGCCAGCAAGGGGAGCGGGGGGGATAGCACAGATACGCAGTATTTT. Encoded protein: CASKGSGGDSTDTQYF.